The clone carrying this TCR beta chain was recorded a few times. A junction boundary mismatches the germline segment, possibly from a read error. This entry is derived from a study of blood T cells in healthy people across ages. Sample-barcoded 5' priming and a J-beta primer mix drove a second PCR of roughly 7 to 11 cycles. Each CDR3 protein is one row after TCRdb ran MiXCR on the 5' RACE reads. The sample includes more than 450,000 distinct CDR3 sequences, about 25% seen only once; the top ten take approximately 3.5%. These data also featured in a second study, about T cells of mothers and their children.

Material for sequencing was blood. This receptor was identified in a boy between 2 and 10 years old in good health.

For the CDR3, the DNA is TGTACCAGTAGTATGGATCTCTCCTACAATGAGCAGTTCTTC. As protein: CTSSMDLSYNEQFF. V is TRBV19 and J is TRBJ2-1; D unclear. Germline CDR1 is LNHDA and CDR2 is SQIVND (reference sequence). This CDR3 region has 14 residues.